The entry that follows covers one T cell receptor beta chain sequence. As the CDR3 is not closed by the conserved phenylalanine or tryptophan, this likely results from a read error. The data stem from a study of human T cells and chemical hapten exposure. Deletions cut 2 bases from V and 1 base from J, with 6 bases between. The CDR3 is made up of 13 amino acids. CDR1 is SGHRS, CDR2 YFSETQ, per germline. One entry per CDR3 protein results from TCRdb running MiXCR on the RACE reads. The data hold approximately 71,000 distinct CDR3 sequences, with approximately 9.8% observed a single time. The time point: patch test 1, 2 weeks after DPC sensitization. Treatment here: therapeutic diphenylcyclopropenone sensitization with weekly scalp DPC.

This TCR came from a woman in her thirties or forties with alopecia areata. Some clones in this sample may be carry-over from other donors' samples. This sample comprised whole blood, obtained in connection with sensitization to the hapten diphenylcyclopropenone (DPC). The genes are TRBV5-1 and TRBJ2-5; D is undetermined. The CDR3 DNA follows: TGCGCCAGCAGCTTTGGGGTCCAAGAGACCCAGTACCTC. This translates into CASSFGVQETQYL.